The T cell receptor (beta chain) described here comes from a study of cytomegalovirus exposure and HLA in healthy donors. Study as a whole: There were approximately 85 million unique TCRs (from HLA-typed donors) in an early data release.

This CDR3 has 14 residues. Looked up from germline, CDR1 is MNHEY and CDR2 is SVGAGI. After removal of 6 bases from V and 8 bases from J, the junction contained 6 bases not matched to a gene. This clone has more than one count but fewer than ten. Its matching antigen is unknown. Study outcomes and limitations: Follow-up analysis seemed to connect common viral pathogens with several of the most significant clusters identified. Most of the TCR beta V segments (in an earlier analysis) were productive either about 87% or about 30% of the time.

PCR amplification relied on 60 Vbeta primers (plus 13 Jbeta primers). Sequencing used immunoSEQ multiplex PCR; TCRdb keeps in-frame clones, though not all of them. The sample consists of about 130,000 clones, around 73% of them appearing once. This chain joins TRBV6-5 and TRBJ2-1; 11 positions agree with TRBD2. The sequence was obtained from a human donor in good health. Sequencing input: PBMCs. This CDR3 is CASSLAGGSDEQFF. The CDR3 nucleotides read TGTGCCAGCAGCCTAGCGGGGGGATCCGATGAGCAGTTCTTC.